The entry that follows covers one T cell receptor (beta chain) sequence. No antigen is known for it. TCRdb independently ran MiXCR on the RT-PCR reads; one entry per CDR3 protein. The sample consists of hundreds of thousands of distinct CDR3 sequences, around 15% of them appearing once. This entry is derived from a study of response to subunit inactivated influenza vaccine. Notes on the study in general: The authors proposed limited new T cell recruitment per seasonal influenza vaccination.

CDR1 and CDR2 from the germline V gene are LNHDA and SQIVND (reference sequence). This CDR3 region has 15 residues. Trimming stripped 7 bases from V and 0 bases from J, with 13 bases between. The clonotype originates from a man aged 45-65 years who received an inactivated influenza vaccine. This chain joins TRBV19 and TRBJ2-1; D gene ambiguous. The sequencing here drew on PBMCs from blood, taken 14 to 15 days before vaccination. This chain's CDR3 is CASKERASSYNEQFF. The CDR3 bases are TGTGCCAGTAAGGAAAGGGCTAGCTCCTACAATGAGCAGTTCTTC. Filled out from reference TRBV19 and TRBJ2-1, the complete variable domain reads DGGITQSPKYLFRKEGQNVTLSCEQNLNHDAMYWYRQDPGQGLRLIYYSQIVNDFQKGDIAEGYSVSREKKESFPLTVTSAQKNPTAFYLCASKERASSYNEQFFGPGTRLTVL.